What follows describes a single TCR beta chain. The CDR3 contains 15 residues. Unmatched junction bases numbered 9, after V lost 6 bases and J lost 1 base. Germline-derived CDR1 and CDR2 are LNHDA and SQIVND (reference sequence). The assay was immunoSEQ multiplex PCR, and TCRdb's table has in-frame clones only and misses some. The table records about 170,000 clones, almost 85% of them present only once. The record originates from a study of blood T cell repertoires in COVID-19. Study background: COVID-19 samples from acute and convalescent phases originated in the United States, Italy and Spain.

Patients in Seattle were enrolled during active infection, then followed longitudinally. Sequenced sample: peripheral blood. V is TRBV19 and J is TRBJ2-7, with 7 bases lining up with TRBD2. This receptor was taken from a woman of 80 years or more with COVID-19, enrolled during active disease. CDR3 nucleotide sequence: TGTGCCAGTAGCGCTGCGGGAGATAGGTCCTACGAGCAGTACTTC. Translating it yields CASSAAGDRSYEQYF.